The 8 T cell receptor beta chains presented below share a single source sample, sequenced in a study of CD8+ T cells in alopecia areata. Following RNA extraction, reverse transcription yielded cDNA that acted as the sequencing template. Here immunoSEQ multiplex PCR was the method, and the copy in TCRdb shows in-frame clones only, minus some. The data contain around 200,000 clones, around 66% of them singletons. Described treatment: oral pan-JAK inhibitor, 5-10 mg twice daily. The input for sequencing was CD4+ T cells sorted from blood, taken at week 4, from a patient treated with tofacitinib. The receptors shown here come from a human donor with alopecia areata.

The chain combines TRBV9 with TRBJ1-4, with TRBD1 matching 11 bases. The CDR3 consists of 15 residues. Per the germline V gene, CDR1 is SGDLS and CDR2 is YYNGEE. The trim removed 6 bases at V and 8 bases at J, leaving 9 bases unmatched. The CDR3 DNA sequence: TGTGCCAGCACCCGGACAGGGGGCGCAGGAGAAAAACTGTTTTTT. Its translation: CASTRTGGAGEKLFF. Full variable domain (rest looked up from reference TRBV9 and TRBJ1-4): DSGVTQTPKHLITATGQRVTLRCSPRSGDLSVYWYQQSLDQGLQFLIQYYNGEERAKGNILERFSAQQFPDLHSELNLSSLELGDSALYFCASTRTGGAGEKLFFGSGTQLSVL.

The chain links TRBV7-9 to TRBJ2-1, with D perhaps TRBD1 or TRBD2 (6 bases each). The CDR3 contains 16 residues. Per the germline V gene, CDR1 is SEHNR and CDR2 is FQNEAQ (reference sequence). V was cut by 4 bases and J by 6 bases, with 19 bases left in between. CDR3: CASSSVWGPGVNEQFF. Written as DNA, the CDR3 is TGTGCCAGCAGCTCGGTTTGGGGGCCGGGGGTCAATGAGCAGTTCTTC.

V and J are TRBV29-1 and TRBJ1-1, with TRBD1 matching 7 bases. The V segment lost 6 bases and the J segment 5 bases; nucleotides outside the gene matches: 9. The length of the CDR3 is 13 residues. CDR1 and CDR2 (germline): SQVTM, ANQGSEA. CDR3 coding DNA: TGCAGCGTCCCGGTCCCCAGGGGGACTGAAGCTTTCTTT. This translates into CSVPVPRGTEAFF.

The CDR3 DNA is TGTGCCAGCAGCTTACAGACCCCCGGGTCCTACAATGAGCAGTTCTTC. Its protein is CASSLQTPGSYNEQFF. The chain combines TRBV13 with TRBJ2-1; D gene uncertain. Trimming left V 2 bases short and J 1 base short, with 12 bases between. The CDR3 is 16 residues long. The germline V gene encodes CDR1 PRHDT and CDR2 FYEKMQ (reference sequence).

This chain joins TRBV5-1 and TRBJ2-2; perhaps TRBD2 as D (6 bases). Trimming left V 5 bases short and J 4 bases short, with 15 bases between. Germline CDR1 reads SGHRS; CDR2 reads YFSETQ. The CDR3 is 15 residues long. CDR3 sequence (DNA): TGCGCCAGCAGGCTCACGGGACTTCCCACCGGGGAGCTGTTTTTT. Its translation is CASRLTGLPTGELFF.

This clone was seen a few times. The V call is TRBV13, the J call TRBJ2-7; the D gene is possibly TRBD1 (6 bases). Germline V gene lookup returns CDR1 PRHDT and CDR2 FYEKMQ (reference sequence). This CDR3 is 14 amino acids long. V was pared by 2 bases and J by 9 bases, with 17 bases between. In nucleotides, the CDR3 is TGTGCCAGCAGCTTAAACTCGGCTCAGGGGCGGCAGTACTTC. It yields the protein CASSLNSAQGRQYF.

V usage is TRBV4-1 and J usage is TRBJ2-3; 11 nucleotides align to TRBD2. With 2 bases clipped from V and 1 base from J, the junction kept 2 bases outside the gene matches. The germline gives CDR1 MGHRA, CDR2 YSYEKL. This CDR3 contains 16 residues. The CDR3, as DNA: TGCGCCAGCAGCCAATCACTAGCGGGGGGCACAGATACGCAGTATTTT. It translates to CASSQSLAGGTDTQYF.

CDR3 sequence (DNA): TGTGCCTGGAGTAAAGGGGGCGAAGCTTTCTTT. This translates into CAWSKGGEAFF. The genes are TRBV30 and TRBJ1-1; the match to TRBD1 covers 7 bases. J was trimmed by 8 bases and V by 2 bases; bases with no gene match: 2. The CDR3 has 11 amino acids. Germline CDR1 and CDR2: GTSNPN and SVGIG (reference sequence).